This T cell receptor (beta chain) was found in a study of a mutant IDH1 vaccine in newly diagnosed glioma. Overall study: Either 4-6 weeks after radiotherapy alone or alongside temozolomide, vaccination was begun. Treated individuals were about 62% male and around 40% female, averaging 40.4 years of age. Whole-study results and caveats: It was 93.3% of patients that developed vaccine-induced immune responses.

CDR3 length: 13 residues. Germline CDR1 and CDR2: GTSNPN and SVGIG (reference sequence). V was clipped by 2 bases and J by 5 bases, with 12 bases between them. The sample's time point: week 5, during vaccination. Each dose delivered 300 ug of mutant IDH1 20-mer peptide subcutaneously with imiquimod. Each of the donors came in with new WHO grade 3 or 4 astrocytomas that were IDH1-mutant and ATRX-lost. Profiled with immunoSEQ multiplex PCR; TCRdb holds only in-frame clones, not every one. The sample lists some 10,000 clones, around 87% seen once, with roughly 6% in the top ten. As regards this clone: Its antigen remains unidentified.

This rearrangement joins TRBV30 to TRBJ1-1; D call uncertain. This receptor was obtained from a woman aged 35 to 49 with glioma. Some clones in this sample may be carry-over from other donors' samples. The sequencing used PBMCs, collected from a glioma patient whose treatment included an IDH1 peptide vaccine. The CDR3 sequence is CAWSNEVMTEAFF. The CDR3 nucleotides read TGTGCCTGGAGTAACGAGGTAATGACTGAAGCTTTCTTT.